This T cell receptor (beta chain) came from a study of blood T cell repertoires in COVID-19 (dated by TCRdb to 2020 to 2021). For the study in its entirety: Samples covering the acute and convalescent phases of COVID-19 were provided by collaborators in the United States, Italy and Spain. The prospective study material was composed of cDNA or gDNA derived from T cells, B-cell-depleted T cells, or PBMCs. The dataset comprised deeply sampled blood TCRbeta repertoires from subjects exposed to, actively infected with, or recovered from COVID-19. The repertoires were released in a freely available public database intended as a resource for research on the immune response to SARS-CoV-2. Samples were obtained from the ongoing ImmuneRACE study (first 160 participants) and from roughly 1,300 subjects provided by 6 global collaborators. The sample metadata nearly always contained a de-identified subject ID, COVID-19 status, age in years and sex. Where available, HLA class I and class II types were obtained from metadata supplied by the sample provider rather than from assay-based typing. Overall results and qualifications from the work: Clinical and demographic metadata were provided uncurated, with the amount varying by source and participant.

TCRbeta CDR3 regions were amplified from genomic DNA using the immunoSEQ Assay, a bias-controlled multiplex PCR. The authors' analysis ran thus. Nucleated cell counts per sample were estimated from amplification of reference gene primers within the assay. Sequence reads were collapsed and filtered to measure the absolute abundance of every unique TCRbeta CDR3 rearrangement. For each sample, productive Simpson clonality was calculated by taking the square root of Simpson's diversity index across productive rearrangements. Here the immuneACCESS table is served through TCRdb, limited to in-frame sequences with V and J called. Missing clones are a known gap in these copies; in checked studies unresolved V genes cover under half, and the rest lacks a known reason. D and trimming come from the DNA, and the V and J calls and clone size come from that table. This sample holds approximately 190,000 clones; roughly 80% were observed only once. Under 15% of the sample is in the top ten clones.

The collaborating institutions used their own protocols to collect whole blood in K2EDTA tubes. For TCRbeta analysis, collaborators shipped samples as frozen whole blood, isolated PBMCs, or DNA extracted from either of those sample types. Including cysteine and phenylalanine, the CDR3 has 15 amino acids. CDR3 DNA only is kept here, 45 bases in frame from base 1. CDR1 MNHEY and CDR2 SVGAGI were looked up in the germline V gene. V has 4 bases trimmed and J has 4 bases trimmed; junction bases matching no gene number 4. To note about this clone: Which antigen it targets is not known. One base away there is no much larger clone; base qualities are not given.

The sequenced sample was peripheral blood. This sequence was found in a man aged 25 to 40 with active or convalescent COVID-19. The chain links TRBV6-5 with TRBJ2-5; 12 nucleotides in the junction match TRBD2. The DNA reads as follows: TGTGCCAGCAGTTCTAGCGGGAGGGCCGGAGAGACCCAGTACTTC. It is translated as CASSSSGRAGETQYF.